The 21 T cell receptor beta chains presented below share a single source sample, sequenced in a study of T cell repertoires in cytomegalovirus infection. TCRdb independently ran MiXCR on the reads; one entry per CDR3 protein. Among 250,000 to 400,000 distinct CDR3 sequences listed, around 25% were seen once. The antigens for these receptors are not known. The material sequenced was cultured PBMCs, taken from culture after CMV antigen stimulation. These receptors were obtained from a human donor in good health (CMV status not recorded). Some clones in this sample may be carry-over from other donors' samples.

The table lists this clonotype with many counts. The CDR3 bases are TGTGCCAGCAGTGGAAATCATATCTATGGCTACACCTTC. Translated: CASSGNHIYGYTF. This chain joins TRBV2 and TRBJ1-2; D is uncertain. Germline V gives CDR1 SNHLY, CDR2 FYNNEI. Trimming left V 4 bases short and J 4 bases short, with 10 bases between. The CDR3 totals 13 residues. The full variable domain, completed using reference TRBV2 and TRBJ1-2, is EPEVTQTPSHQVTQMGQEVILRCVPISNHLYFYWYRQILGQKVEFLVSFYNNEISEKSEIFDDQFSVERPDGSNFTLKIRSTKLEDSAMYFCASSGNHIYGYTFGSGTRLTVV.

This clonotype showed up many times. This chain joins TRBV11-3 and TRBJ1-6; perhaps TRBD1 as D (6 bases). The V and J ends lost 3 bases and 6 bases respectively, with 18 bases between them. From germline, CDR1 is SGHNT and CDR2 YENEEA. This CDR3 has 17 residues. Written as DNA, the CDR3 is TGTGCCAGCAGCTTTGGCCTTATGGACAGCACTAATTCACCCCTCCACTTT. It translates to CASSFGLMDSTNSPLHF.

This chain joins TRBV7-9 and TRBJ2-1, with D possibly being TRBD1 (6 bases). Germline V gene data show CDR1 as SEHNR and CDR2 as FQNEAQ (reference sequence). The CDR3 is 14 residues long. V lost 3 bases, J lost 7 bases, and 13 bases lay in between. The CDR3 sequence is CASSFTGSWNEQFF. CDR3 coding DNA: TGTGCCAGCAGCTTTACAGGGTCGTGGAATGAGCAGTTCTTC. Filled out from reference TRBV7-9 and TRBJ2-1, the complete variable domain reads DTGVSQNPRHKITKRGQNVTFRCDPISEHNRLYWYRQTLGQGPEFLTYFQNEAQLEKSRLLSDRFSAERPKGSFSTLEIQRTEQGDSAMYLCASSFTGSWNEQFFGPGTRLTVL.

In this sample, this clonotype turned up many times. The gene calls are TRBV7-8 and TRBJ2-4; D is unresolved. The CDR3 is 17 amino acids. The V end lost 1 base, the J end lost 0 bases, and 13 bases lay between the germline ends. Germline V lookup: CDR1 SGHVS, CDR2 FQNEAQ. CDR3 nucleotide sequence: TGTGCCAGCAGCTTAGGGTTCGCGGCTCGAGCCAAAAACATTCAGTACTTC. Translation: CASSLGFAARAKNIQYF.

The genes are TRBV20-1 and TRBJ1-6; D gene unclear. The CDR3 is 17 residues long. Germline V lookup: CDR1 DFQATT, CDR2 SNEGSKA (reference sequence). Trimming shortened V by 0 bases and J by 0 bases, and 12 bases separated the two germline ends. Here the CDR3 reads CSARDSQRSSYNSPLHF. The CDR3 DNA is TGCAGTGCTAGAGATTCCCAGAGGAGCTCCTATAATTCACCCCTCCACTTT.

This clonotype was counted between two and nine times. CDR3: CASSQGLAGRTYEQYF. The CDR3 region has the DNA TGCGCCAGCAGCCAAGGACTAGCGGGGAGAACCTACGAGCAGTACTTC. V is TRBV4-1 and J is TRBJ2-7, with 11 bases lining up with TRBD2. Trimming took 1 base from V and 2 from J; bases not matched to a gene: 4. CDR1 MGHRA and CDR2 YSYEKL come from the germline V gene. The CDR3 length is 16 residues.

The table lists this clonotype with a few counts. This sequence joins TRBV28 and TRBJ1-1; D might be TRBD1 (5 bases). Germline CDR1 MDHEN, CDR2 SYDVKM. CDR3 length: 13 amino acids. The germline V and J ends were trimmed by 4 bases and 3 bases, with 9 bases remaining between them. In DNA, the CDR3 is TGTGCCAGCAGTTACAAGGGACACACTGAAGCTTTCTTT. Protein: CASSYKGHTEAFF.

This clonotype occurred a few times. The chain couples TRBV7-6 to TRBJ2-3; D gene uncertain. Trimming removed 6 bases from V and 2 bases from J, with 6 bases in between. This CDR3 has 12 amino acids. Germline loops: CDR1 SGHVS, CDR2 FNYEAQ. CDR3: CASRPYTDTQYF. CDR3 DNA: TGTGCCAGCAGACCTTACACAGATACGCAGTATTTT.

The gene calls are TRBV7-2 and TRBJ1-5, with TRBD1 as a possible D gene (6 bases). The CDR3 is 13 residues long. Trimming removed 0 bases from V and 10 bases from J, with 10 bases in between. Germline CDR1 is SGHTA and CDR2 is FQGNSA. The CDR3 region has the DNA TGTGCCAGCAGCTTAGCTGACAGGACACCCCAGCATTTT. Translation gives CASSLADRTPQHF.

This clonotype was recorded at least ten times. The chain employs TRBV7-9 and TRBJ1-6; D unresolved. There are 12 residues in the CDR3. The germline V and J ends were trimmed by 1 base and 9 bases, with 4 bases remaining between them. Per germline, CDR1 SEHNR and CDR2 FQNEAQ (reference sequence). Here the CDR3 reads CASSLVRSPLHF. CDR3 DNA: TGTGCCAGCAGCTTAGTCCGTTCACCCCTCCACTTT.

This clonotype was observed once. This sequence joins TRBV4-1 and TRBJ1-1; D gene unclear. The CDR3 runs 15 residues. V shed 5 bases and J shed 6 bases, with 19 bases lying between them. CDR1 MGHRA and CDR2 YSYEKL come from the germline V gene. The CDR3 region has the DNA TGCGCCAGCAGCATCGATGTCCCGGTCACCGCTGAAGCTTTCTTT. Translating gives CASSIDVPVTAEAFF.

This sequence joins TRBV24-1 and TRBJ2-3; D uncertain. The V gene's germline CDR1 is KGHDR and CDR2 SFDVKD. Trimming removed 5 bases at V and 2 bases at J, with 7 bases between. CDR3 length: 13 residues. DNA of the CDR3: TGTGCCACCAGTGCCAGAATCACAGATACGCAGTATTTT. Protein product: CATSARITDTQYF.

There are a few counts of this clonotype. This chain links TRBV5-1 with TRBJ2-1; 11 bases line up with TRBD2. Trimming at V came to 6 bases and at J to 8 bases, leaving 13 bases not matched to a gene. This CDR3 contains 16 residues. Germline CDR1 is SGHRS and CDR2 is YFSETQ. CDR3: CASMPGGTSGQDEQFF. In nucleotides, the CDR3 is TGCGCCAGCATGCCGGGGGGGACTAGCGGTCAAGATGAGCAGTTCTTC.

This rearrangement joins TRBV7-2 to TRBJ1-2; 8 nucleotides agree with TRBD1. Germline V CDR1 and CDR2: SGHTA, FQGNSA. V dropped 5 bases and J dropped 8; count of bases not matched to a gene: 7. The CDR3 length is 13 residues. The CDR3 coding sequence is TGTGCCAGCAGCCCGGACAGGGTGCAAGGCTACACCTTC. Translated, it gives CASSPDRVQGYTF.

This rearrangement joins TRBV27 to TRBJ2-7, with D perhaps matching TRBD1 (6 bases). Trimming cost V 6 bases and J 7 bases, with 16 bases left between them. Germline loops: CDR1 MNHEY, CDR2 SMNVEV (reference sequence). CDR3 length equals 13 residues. CDR3 region: CASRPTGTDEQYF. CDR3 sequence (DNA): TGTGCCAGCAGACCGACAGGCACGGATGAGCAGTACTTC.

V is TRBV19 and J is TRBJ1-1; D not certain. The ends were cut back, 1 base at V and 3 bases at J, with 6 bases in the middle. This CDR3 has 13 amino acids. CDR1 is LNHDA and CDR2 is SQIVND in the germline V gene (reference sequence). The CDR3 sequence is CASSIVGYTEAFF. The CDR3 nucleotides read TGTGCCAGTAGTATAGTCGGGTACACTGAAGCTTTCTTT.

This clonotype occurred a few times. The J gene is TRBJ2-3, the V gene TRBV12-3 or TRBV12-4; D call uncertain. V was cut by 6 bases and J by 2 bases, with 12 bases left in between. CDR3 length equals 14 residues. CDR3 sequence reads: CASSLFGYTDTQYF. For the CDR3, the DNA is TGTGCCAGCAGCCTCTTCGGGTACACAGATACGCAGTATTTT.

The genes are TRBV5-6 and TRBJ1-3; D call uncertain. Trimming cost V 2 bases and J 4 bases, with 13 bases left between them. The CDR3 runs to 15 residues. Germline V gene sequence: CDR1 SGHDT, CDR2 YYEEEE. The CDR3 loop is CASSLYNPGGNTIYF. The CDR3 bases are TGTGCCAGCAGCTTATACAACCCGGGGGGAAACACCATATATTTT.

This chain connects TRBV6-1 to TRBJ1-2; D is undetermined. This CDR3 has 12 residues. V lost 5 bases, J lost 8 bases, and 12 bases lay in between. CDR1 is MNHNS and CDR2 is SASEGT in the germline V gene. CDR3 protein: CASSSNERGYTF. The CDR3 nucleotides are TGTGCCAGCAGTTCCAACGAGAGGGGCTACACCTTC.

A remark on this clonotype: The junction departs from germline at one end; a sequencing error may be responsible. The J gene is TRBJ2-1, the V gene TRBV19; 10 bases fit TRBD2. The CDR3 sequence is 15 residues long. Germline V gives CDR1 LNHDA, CDR2 SQIVND (reference sequence). The chain's CDR3 is CASSLSGRAYNVQFF. The CDR3 DNA reads TGTGCCAGTAGTTTAAGCGGGAGGGCCTACAATGTGCAGTTCTTC.

There are many counts of this clonotype. This rearrangement joins TRBV7-2 to TRBJ1-5; D is possibly TRBD1 (5 bases). Trimming pared 1 base from V and 9 bases from J, leaving 13 bases between. CDR1 is SGHTA, CDR2 FQGNSA, per germline. The CDR3 consists of 14 residues. CDR3 coding DNA: TGTGCCAGCAGCTTAGGGGGCCAGGGACGGCCCCAGCATTTT. Residues: CASSLGGQGRPQHF.